The clone carrying this T cell receptor (beta chain) was seen a few times. Its antigen is undetermined. Germline V gives CDR1 WSHSY, CDR2 SAAADI. V lost 10 bases and J 4 bases, leaving 13 bases between the germline ends. The CDR3 is made up of 12 amino acids. Unique molecular identifiers were added to individual cDNA molecules. TCRdb re-analysed the 5' RACE reads in MiXCR, keeping a single row per CDR3 protein. The repertoire holds about 70,000 distinct CDR3 sequences, with roughly 4.8% as singletons. This sample is drawn from a study of early T cells in non-severe SARS-CoV-2 infection. Study results and caveats: Reliance on VDJdb matching favored anti-spike CD8 responses; private and CD4 specificities were missed.

The receptor was derived from an adult who was a healthcare worker with PCR-confirmed SARS-CoV-2 infection or an uninfected control (not recorded which). The donor label of this sample is uncertain. This sequence joins TRBV10-2 and TRBJ1-2; D gene ambiguous. The sample here was whole blood, taken at baseline. For the CDR3, the DNA is TGCGCCATCTCACACGCGATCTATGGCTACACCTTC. Translating gives CAISHAIYGYTF.